This T cell receptor (beta chain) was captured in a study of cytomegalovirus exposure and HLA in healthy donors. Study details: Roughly 86 million unique TCRs from HLA-typed donors made up an early data release.

The donors, nominally healthy at sampling, likely had unrecorded immune exposures. The primer mix had 60 Vbeta and 13 Jbeta primers. The data were produced by immunoSEQ multiplex PCR, yet TCRdb's version contains in-frame clones alone and is incomplete. The table lists about 130,000 clones, with less than 2.5% in the top ten. V lost 4 bases and J 0 bases, leaving 13 bases between the germline ends. CDR3 length: 16 amino acids. Germline loops: CDR1 MNHNY, CDR2 SVGAGI (reference sequence). Findings and limits, study-wide: An analysis that came later showed most CMV-associated TCR beta chains appearing HLA-restricted. What a later analysis reportedly showed was that an Asian-associated ancestry cluster had fewer N-insertions than the approximately 720-donor mean.

Concerning this clone: Its antigen is currently unknown.

This TCR came from a woman aged 60 to 75 in good health and CMV-seronegative. The chain combines TRBV6-6 with TRBJ1-3; D might be TRBD1 (6 bases). What was sequenced was PBMCs. CDR3 sequence (DNA): TGTGCCAGCAGTTTAACCCAAGGGGGCTCTGGAAACACCATATATTTT. This codes for CASSLTQGGSGNTIYF.